This TCR beta chain emerged from a study of CD8 T cells in Susac syndrome. Random hexamers primed reverse transcription of about 0.45 to 1 ug RNA. TCRdb recomputed calls from the immunoSEQ multiplex PCR reads with MiXCR, one row per CDR3 protein. The table records approximately 74,000 distinct CDR3 sequences, 85% to 95% of them present only once. The patients with Susac syndrome were individuals who fulfilled the recently defined diagnostic criteria for disease that was either definite or probable. Germline lookup yields CDR1 SQVTM and CDR2 ANQGSEA. There are 18 residues in the CDR3. The V gene lost 0 bases and the J gene lost 0 bases, with 18 bases spanning the gap.

V gene TRBV29-1 combines with J gene TRBJ1-3; D call uncertain. The sample consisted of CD8+ T cells from PBMCs. This clonotype was sampled from a human donor with Susac syndrome. The CDR3 sequence: CSVEDPDGEYYSGNTIYF. The DNA of the CDR3 is TGCAGCGTTGAAGACCCCGACGGGGAGTACTACTCTGGAAACACCATATATTTT. The full variable domain, in which reference TRBV29-1 and TRBJ1-3 provide the parts outside the CDR3, is SAVISQKPSRDICQRGTSLTIQCQVDSQVTMMFWYRQQPGQSLTLIATANQGSEATYESGFVIDKFPISRPNLTFSTLTVSNMSPEDSSIYLCSVEDPDGEYYSGNTIYFGEGSWLTVV.